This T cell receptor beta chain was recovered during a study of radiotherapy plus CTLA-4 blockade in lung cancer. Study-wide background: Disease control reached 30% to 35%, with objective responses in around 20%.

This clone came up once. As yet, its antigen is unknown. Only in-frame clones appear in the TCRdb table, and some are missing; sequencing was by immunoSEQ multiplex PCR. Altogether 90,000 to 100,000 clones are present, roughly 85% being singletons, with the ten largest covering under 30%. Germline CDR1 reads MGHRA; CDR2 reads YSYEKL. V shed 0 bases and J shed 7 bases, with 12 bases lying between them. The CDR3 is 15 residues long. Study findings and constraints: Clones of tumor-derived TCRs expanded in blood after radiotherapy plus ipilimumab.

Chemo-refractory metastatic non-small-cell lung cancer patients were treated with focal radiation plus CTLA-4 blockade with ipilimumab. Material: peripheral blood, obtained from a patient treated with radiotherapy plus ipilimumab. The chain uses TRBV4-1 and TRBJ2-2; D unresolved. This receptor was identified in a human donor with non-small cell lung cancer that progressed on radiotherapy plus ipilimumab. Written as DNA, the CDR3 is TGCGCCAGCAGCCAAGATGCCGGTGGCGGCGGGGAGCTGTTTTTT. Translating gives CASSQDAGGGGELFF.